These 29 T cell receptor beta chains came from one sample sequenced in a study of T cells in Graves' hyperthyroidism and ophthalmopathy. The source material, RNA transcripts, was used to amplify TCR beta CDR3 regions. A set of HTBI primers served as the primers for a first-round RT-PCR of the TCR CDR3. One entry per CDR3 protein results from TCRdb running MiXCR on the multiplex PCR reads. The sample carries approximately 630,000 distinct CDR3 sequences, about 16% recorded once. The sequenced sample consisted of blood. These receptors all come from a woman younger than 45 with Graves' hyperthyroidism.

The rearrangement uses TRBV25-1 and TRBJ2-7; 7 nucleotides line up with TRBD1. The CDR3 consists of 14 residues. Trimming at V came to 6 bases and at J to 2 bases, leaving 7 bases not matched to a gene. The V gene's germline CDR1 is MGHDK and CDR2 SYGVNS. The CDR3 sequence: CASSPGQKPYEQYF. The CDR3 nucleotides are TGTGCCAGCAGCCCGGGACAGAAACCCTACGAGCAGTACTTC.

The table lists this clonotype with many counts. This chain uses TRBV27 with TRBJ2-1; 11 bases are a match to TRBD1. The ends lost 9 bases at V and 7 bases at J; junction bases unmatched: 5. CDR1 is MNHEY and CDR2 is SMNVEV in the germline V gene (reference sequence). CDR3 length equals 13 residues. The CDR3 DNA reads TGTGCCAGTCGGGACAGGGGGTCTAATGAGCAGTTCTTC. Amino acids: CASRDRGSNEQFF.

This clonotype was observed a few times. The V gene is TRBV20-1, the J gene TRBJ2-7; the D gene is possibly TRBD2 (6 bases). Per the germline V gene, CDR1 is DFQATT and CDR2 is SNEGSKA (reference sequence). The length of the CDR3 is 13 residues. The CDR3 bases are TGCAGCTCGTCGGGGGACTCTTCCTACGAGCAGTACTTC. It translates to CSSSGDSSYEQYF.

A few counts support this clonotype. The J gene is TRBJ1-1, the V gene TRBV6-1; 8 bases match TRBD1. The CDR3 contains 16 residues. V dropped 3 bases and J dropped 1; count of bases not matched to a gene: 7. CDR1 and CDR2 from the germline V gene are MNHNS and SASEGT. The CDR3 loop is CASSDSLDRENTEAFF. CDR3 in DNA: TGTGCCAGCAGTGATTCCCTGGACAGGGAGAACACTGAAGCTTTCTTT.

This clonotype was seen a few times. Here the CDR3 reads CASSWTVYYGYTF. CDR3 sequence (DNA): TGTGCCAGCAGCTGGACAGTATACTATGGCTACACCTTC. The genes are TRBV7-2 and TRBJ1-2, with D perhaps matching TRBD1 (6 bases). From germline, CDR1 is SGHTA and CDR2 FQGNSA. The CDR3 consists of 13 residues. V lost 4 bases and J 3 bases, leaving 9 bases between the germline ends.

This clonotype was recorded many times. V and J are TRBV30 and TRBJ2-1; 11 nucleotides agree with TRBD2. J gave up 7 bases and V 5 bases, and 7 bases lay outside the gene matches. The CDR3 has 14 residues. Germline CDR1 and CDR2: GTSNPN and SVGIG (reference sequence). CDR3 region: CAWETSGGPNEQFF. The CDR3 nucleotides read TGTGCCTGGGAAACTAGCGGGGGTCCAAATGAGCAGTTCTTC.

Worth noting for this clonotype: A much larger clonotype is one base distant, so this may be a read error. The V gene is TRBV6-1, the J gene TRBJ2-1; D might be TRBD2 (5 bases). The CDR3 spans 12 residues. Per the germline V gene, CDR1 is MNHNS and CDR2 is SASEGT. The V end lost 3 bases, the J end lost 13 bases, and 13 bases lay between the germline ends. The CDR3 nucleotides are TGTGCCAGCAGTGATAGCGACAAAGGACAGTTCTTC. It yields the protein CASSDSDKGQFF.

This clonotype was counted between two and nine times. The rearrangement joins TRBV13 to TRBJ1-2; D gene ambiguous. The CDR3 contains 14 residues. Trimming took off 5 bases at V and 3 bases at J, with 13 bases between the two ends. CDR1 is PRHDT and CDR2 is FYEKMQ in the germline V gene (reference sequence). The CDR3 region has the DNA TGTGCCAGCAGCACCCGGGAGTCCGACTATGGCTACACCTTC. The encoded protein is CASSTRESDYGYTF.

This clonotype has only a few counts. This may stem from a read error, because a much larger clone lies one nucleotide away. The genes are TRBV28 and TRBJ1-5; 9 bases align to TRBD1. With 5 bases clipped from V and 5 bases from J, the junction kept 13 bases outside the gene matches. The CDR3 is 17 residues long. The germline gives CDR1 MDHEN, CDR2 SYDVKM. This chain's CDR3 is CASSPTGGGRHYQPQHF. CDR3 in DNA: TGTGCCAGCAGTCCCACAGGGGGCGGGCGGCATTATCAGCCCCAGCATTTT. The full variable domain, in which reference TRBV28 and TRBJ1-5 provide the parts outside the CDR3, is DVKVTQSSRYLVKRTGEKVFLECVQDMDHENMFWYRQDPGLGLRLIYFSYDVKMKEKGDIPEGYSVSREKKERFSLILESASTNQTSMYLCASSPTGGGRHYQPQHFGDGTRLSIL.

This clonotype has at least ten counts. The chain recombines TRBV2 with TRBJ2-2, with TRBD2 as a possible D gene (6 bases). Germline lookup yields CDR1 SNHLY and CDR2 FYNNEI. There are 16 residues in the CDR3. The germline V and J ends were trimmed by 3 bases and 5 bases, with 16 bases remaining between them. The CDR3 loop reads CASSDGYSGITGELFF. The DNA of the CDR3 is TGTGCCAGCAGTGACGGTTATAGCGGTATAACCGGGGAGCTGTTTTTT.

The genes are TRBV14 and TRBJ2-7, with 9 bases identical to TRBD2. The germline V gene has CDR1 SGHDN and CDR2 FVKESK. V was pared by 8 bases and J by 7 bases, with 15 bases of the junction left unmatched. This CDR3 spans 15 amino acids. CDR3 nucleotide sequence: TGTGCCAGCCCTGGGGGACTAGCATCCCGGCGGGAGCAGTACTTC. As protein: CASPGGLASRREQYF. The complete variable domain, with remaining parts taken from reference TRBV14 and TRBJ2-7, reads EAGVTQFPSHSVIEKGQTVTLRCDPISGHDNLYWYRRVMGKEIKFLLHFVKESKQDESGMPNNRFLAERTGGTYSTLKVQPAELEDSGVYFCASPGGLASRREQYFGPGTRLTVT.

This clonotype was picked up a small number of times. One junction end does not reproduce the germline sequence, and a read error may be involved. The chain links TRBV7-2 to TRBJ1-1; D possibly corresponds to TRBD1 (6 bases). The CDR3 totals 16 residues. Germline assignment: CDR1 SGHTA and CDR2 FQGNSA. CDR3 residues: CASSQDRGFRNTEAFF. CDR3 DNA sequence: TGCGCCAGCAGCCAAGATAGGGGGTTTCGGAACACTGAAGCTTTCTTT.

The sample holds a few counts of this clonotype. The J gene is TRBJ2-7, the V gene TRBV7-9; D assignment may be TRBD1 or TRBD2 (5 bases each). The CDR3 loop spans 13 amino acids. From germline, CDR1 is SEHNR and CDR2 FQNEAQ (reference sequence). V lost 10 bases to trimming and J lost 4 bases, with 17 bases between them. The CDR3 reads CAIVGDGLYEQYF. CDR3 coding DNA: TGTGCCATCGTAGGGGACGGGTTGTACGAGCAGTACTTC. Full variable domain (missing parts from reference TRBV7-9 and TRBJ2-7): DTGVSQNPRHKITKRGQNVTFRCDPISEHNRLYWYRQTLGQGPEFLTYFQNEAQLEKSRLLSDRFSAERPKGSFSTLEIQRTEQGDSAMYLCAIVGDGLYEQYFGPGTRLTVT.

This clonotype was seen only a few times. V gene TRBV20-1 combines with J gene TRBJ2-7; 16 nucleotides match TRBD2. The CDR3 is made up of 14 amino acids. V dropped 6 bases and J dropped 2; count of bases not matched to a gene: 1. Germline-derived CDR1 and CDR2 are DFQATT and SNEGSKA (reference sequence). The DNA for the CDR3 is TGCAGTGCGGGACTAGCGGGAGGGCCCTACGAGCAGTACTTC. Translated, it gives CSAGLAGGPYEQYF.

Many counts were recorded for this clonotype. This CDR3 reads CASSLDKGLAGNNEQFF. CDR3 sequence (DNA): TGTGCCAGCAGCTTAGATAAAGGACTAGCGGGCAACAATGAGCAGTTCTTC. The genes are TRBV11-3 and TRBJ2-1; 11 bases map to TRBD2. Germline trimming cut 0 bases from V and 5 bases from J; bases unmatched to any gene: 6. The CDR3 loop spans 17 amino acids. In germline, CDR1 is SGHNT, CDR2 YENEEA.

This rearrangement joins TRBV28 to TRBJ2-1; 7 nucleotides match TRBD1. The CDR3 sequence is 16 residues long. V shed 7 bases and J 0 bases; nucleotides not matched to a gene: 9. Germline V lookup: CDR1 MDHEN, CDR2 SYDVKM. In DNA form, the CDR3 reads TGTGCCAGCAAAATTGGGACAGTAAGCTCCTACAATGAGCAGTTCTTC. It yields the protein CASKIGTVSSYNEQFF.

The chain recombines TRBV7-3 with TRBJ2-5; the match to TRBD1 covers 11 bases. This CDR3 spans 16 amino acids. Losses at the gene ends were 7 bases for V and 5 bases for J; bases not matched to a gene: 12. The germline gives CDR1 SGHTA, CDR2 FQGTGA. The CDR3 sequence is CASNNPGQGGGETQYF. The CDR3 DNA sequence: TGTGCCAGCAACAATCCGGGACAGGGGGGGGGGGAGACCCAGTACTTC.

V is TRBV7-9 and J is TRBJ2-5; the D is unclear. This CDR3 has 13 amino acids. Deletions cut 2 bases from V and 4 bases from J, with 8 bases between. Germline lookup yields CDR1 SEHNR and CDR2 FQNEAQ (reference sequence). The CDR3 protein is CASSLRSLETQYF. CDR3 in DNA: TGTGCCAGCAGCTTAAGGTCCCTAGAGACCCAGTACTTC.

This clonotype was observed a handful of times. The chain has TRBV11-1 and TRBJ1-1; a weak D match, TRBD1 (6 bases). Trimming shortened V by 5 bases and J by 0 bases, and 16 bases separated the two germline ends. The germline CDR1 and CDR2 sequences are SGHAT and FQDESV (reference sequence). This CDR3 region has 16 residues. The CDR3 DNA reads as TGTGCCAGCAGCCAAACCCCAGCAGGGGTGAACACTGAAGCTTTCTTT. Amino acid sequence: CASSQTPAGVNTEAFF.

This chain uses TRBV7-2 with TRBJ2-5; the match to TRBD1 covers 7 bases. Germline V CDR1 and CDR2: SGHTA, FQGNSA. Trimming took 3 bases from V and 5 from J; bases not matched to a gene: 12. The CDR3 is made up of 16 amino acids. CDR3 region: CASSFGVTGSGETQYF. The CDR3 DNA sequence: TGTGCCAGCAGCTTCGGAGTGACAGGGTCCGGGGAGACCCAGTACTTC.

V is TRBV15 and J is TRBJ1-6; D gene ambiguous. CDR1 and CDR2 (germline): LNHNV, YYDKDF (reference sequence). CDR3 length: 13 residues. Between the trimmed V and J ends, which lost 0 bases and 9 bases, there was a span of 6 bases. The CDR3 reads CATSREPRSPLHF. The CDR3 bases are TGTGCCACCAGCAGAGAACCGCGTTCACCCCTCCACTTT.

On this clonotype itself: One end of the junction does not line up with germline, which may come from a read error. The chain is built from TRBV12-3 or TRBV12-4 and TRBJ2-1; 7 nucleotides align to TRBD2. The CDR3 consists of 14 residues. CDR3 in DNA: TGTGCCAGCAGTATAGCGGGTCTGGGCAATGAGCAGTTCTTC. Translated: CASSIAGLGNEQFF.

The CDR3 region has the DNA TGTGCCAGCAGCTTAGGCGGGGCCCAAACTAACTATGGCTACACCTTC. Translating gives CASSLGGAQTNYGYTF. V usage is TRBV7-2 and J usage is TRBJ1-2; perhaps TRBD1 as D (5 bases). V shed 1 base and J shed 0 bases, with 12 bases lying between them. Germline CDR1 reads SGHTA; CDR2 reads FQGNSA. CDR3 length equals 16 residues.

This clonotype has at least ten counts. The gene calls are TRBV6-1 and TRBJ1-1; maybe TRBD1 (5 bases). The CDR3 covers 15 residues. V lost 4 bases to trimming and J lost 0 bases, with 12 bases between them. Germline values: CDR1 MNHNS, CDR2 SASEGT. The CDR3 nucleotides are TGTGCCAGCAGTGCGTTACAGGAGATGAACACTGAAGCTTTCTTT. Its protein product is CASSALQEMNTEAFF.

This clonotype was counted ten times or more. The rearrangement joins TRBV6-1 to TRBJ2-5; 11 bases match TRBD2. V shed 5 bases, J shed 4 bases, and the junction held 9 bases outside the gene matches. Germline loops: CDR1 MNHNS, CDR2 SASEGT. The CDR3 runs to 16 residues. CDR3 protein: CASSYELAGDGETQYF. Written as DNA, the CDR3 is TGTGCCAGCAGTTACGAACTAGCGGGAGACGGAGAGACCCAGTACTTC.

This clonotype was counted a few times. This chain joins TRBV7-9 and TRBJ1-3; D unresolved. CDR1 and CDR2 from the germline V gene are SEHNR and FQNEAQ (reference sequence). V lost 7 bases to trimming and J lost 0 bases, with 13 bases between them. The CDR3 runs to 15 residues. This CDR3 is CASNRAVTSGNTIYF. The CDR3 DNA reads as TGTGCCAGCAATCGCGCGGTTACCTCTGGAAACACCATATATTTT. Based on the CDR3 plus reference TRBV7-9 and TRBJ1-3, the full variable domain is DTGVSQNPRHKITKRGQNVTFRCDPISEHNRLYWYRQTLGQGPEFLTYFQNEAQLEKSRLLSDRFSAERPKGSFSTLEIQRTEQGDSAMYLCASNRAVTSGNTIYFGEGSWLTVV.

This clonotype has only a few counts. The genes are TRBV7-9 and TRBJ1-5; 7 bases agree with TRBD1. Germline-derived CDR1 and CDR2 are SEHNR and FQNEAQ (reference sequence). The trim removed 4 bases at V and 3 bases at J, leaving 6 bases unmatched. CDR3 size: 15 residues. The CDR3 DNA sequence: TGTGCCAGCAGCTCGGGACAGTCGCTCAATCAGCCCCAGCATTTT. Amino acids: CASSSGQSLNQPQHF.

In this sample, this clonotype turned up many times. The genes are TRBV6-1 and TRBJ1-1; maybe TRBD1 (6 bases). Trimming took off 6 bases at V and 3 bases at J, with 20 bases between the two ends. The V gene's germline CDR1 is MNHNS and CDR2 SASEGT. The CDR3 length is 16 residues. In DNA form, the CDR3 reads TGTGCCAGCAGGGGAGTGTGGGGGGCGCGGGACACTGAAGCTTTCTTT. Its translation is CASRGVWGARDTEAFF.

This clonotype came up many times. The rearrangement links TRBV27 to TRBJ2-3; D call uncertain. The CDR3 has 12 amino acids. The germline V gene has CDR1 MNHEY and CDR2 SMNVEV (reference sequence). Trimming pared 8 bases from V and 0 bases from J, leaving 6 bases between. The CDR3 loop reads CASADSTDTQYF. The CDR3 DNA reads TGTGCCAGCGCGGACAGCACAGATACGCAGTATTTT.